This T cell receptor beta chain was observed in a study of blood T cell repertoires in COVID-19. About the study: Acute and convalescent COVID-19 samples came from the United States, Italy and Spain. T cells, B-cell-depleted T cells, or PBMCs provided the cDNA or gDNA that served as material.

The count of this clone is one. CDR3 length: 15 residues. Trimming took 6 bases from V and 5 from J; bases not matched to a gene: 5. Germline V CDR1 and CDR2: MNHEY, SVGAGI. Original processing notes: Cell counts per sample came from amplifying reference gene primers. Here immunoSEQ multiplex PCR was the method, and the copy in TCRdb shows in-frame clones only, minus some. V and J calls plus clone size are reproduced from that table; the DNA served to infer D and trimming. The sample records around 200,000 clones, roughly four fifths being singletons. Sequenced sample: peripheral blood. V usage is TRBV6-5 and J usage is TRBJ1-6; TRBD1 matches 9 bases. The receptor's source is a woman between 40 and 55 years old with acute or convalescent COVID-19. The CDR3 nucleotides read TGTGCCAGCAGAAAGGACAGGGGTAATAATTCACCCCTCCACTTT. The encoded protein is CASRKDRGNNSPLHF.